The present T cell receptor (beta chain) was sequenced within a study of T cells in Graves' hyperthyroidism and ophthalmopathy. General study findings and limits: The majority of expanded thyroid clonotypes above 0.001 also appeared in blood.

Concerning this clonotype itself: What it recognizes is unknown.

Amplification of TCR beta CDR3 regions was performed using RNA transcripts as template. First-round RT-PCR with HTBI primers amplified the TCR CDR3 region. TCRdb passed the multiplex PCR reads through MiXCR, listing each CDR3 protein once. In the table there are around 420,000 distinct CDR3 sequences, more than 15% of which are singletons. Diagnostic decisions used clinical symptoms, serum thyroxine and TRAb, thyroid ultrasound and orbital computed tomography. With 3 bases removed from V and 0 bases from J, the gap between germline ends came to 6 bases. The CDR3 runs to 15 residues. Germline CDR1 reads SGHAT; CDR2 reads FQNNGV.

The chain uses TRBV11-2 and TRBJ1-6; D unresolved. The TCR was taken from a woman aged 18-29 years with Graves' hyperthyroidism. The material sequenced was blood. CDR3 nucleotide sequence: TGTGCCAGCAGCTTGGACGTCTCCTATAATTCACCCCTCCACTTT. Amino acid sequence: CASSLDVSYNSPLHF.